This T cell receptor (beta chain) was found in a study of blood T cell repertoires in COVID-19. At the level of the study: Sample material is recorded as cDNA or gDNA derived from T cells, B-cell-depleted T cells, or PBMCs.

In the authors' workflow: Reference gene primer amplification gave nucleated cell count estimates. This table comes from immunoSEQ multiplex PCR, and its TCRdb copy is limited to in-frame clones, with some not included. V and J calls and clone size are those listed in that table; D and trimming were worked out from the DNA. The sample lists around 200,000 clones; roughly 73% were seen once. This clone was observed a single time. The germline CDR1 and CDR2 sequences are MDHEN and SYDVKM. The CDR3 has 15 residues. Between the trimmed V and J ends, which lost 6 bases and 2 bases, there was a span of 16 bases.

The sequencing input was peripheral blood. The receptor was derived from a woman older than 75 with active or convalescent COVID-19. The chain joins TRBV28 to TRBJ1-1; D is uncertain. CDR3 region: CASRVSPEGNTEAFF. In DNA form, the CDR3 reads TGTGCCAGCAGAGTCTCCCCCGAGGGCAACACTGAAGCTTTCTTT.